What follows are 17 T cell receptor beta chains derived from one specimen sequenced in a study of T cells after yellow fever vaccination. TCRdb re-derived calls from the 5' RACE reads in MiXCR, one entry per CDR3 protein. There are roughly 250,000 distinct CDR3 sequences in the sample; roughly 13% occur only once, and around 0.55% lies in the top ten. Material: CD4+ T cells sorted from PBMCs, obtained 45 days after the yellow fever booster vaccination. The receptor source for this set is a man between 25 and 39 years old who received the YFV17D yellow fever vaccine.

The J gene is TRBJ2-2, the V gene TRBV7-2, with TRBD2 matching over 8 bases. After removal of 5 bases from V and 4 bases from J, the junction contained 12 bases not matched to a gene. CDR3 size: 17 residues. Germline V gives CDR1 SGHTA, CDR2 FQGNSA. CDR3 nucleotides: TGTGCCAGCAGCAGAAGGAGCGGGAGTTGGGGCACCGGGGAGCTGTTTTTT. This codes for CASSRRSGSWGTGELFF.

This clonotype was seen many times. V gene TRBV11-2 combines with J gene TRBJ2-1; D is uncertain. CDR3 length: 15 amino acids. With 2 bases removed from V and 1 base from J, the gap between germline ends came to 9 bases. CDR1 and CDR2 (germline): SGHAT, FQNNGV. Here the CDR3 reads CASSLPLTSYNEQFF. In DNA, the CDR3 is TGTGCCAGCAGCTTACCACTAACTTCCTACAATGAGCAGTTCTTC.

This chain uses TRBV19 with TRBJ2-1; tentatively, D is TRBD1 (6 bases). This CDR3 comprises 13 residues. Germline values: CDR1 LNHDA, CDR2 SQIVND (reference sequence). Trimming pared 5 bases from V and 4 bases from J, leaving 9 bases between. Here the CDR3 reads CASSADRYNEQFF. DNA for the CDR3: TGTGCCAGTAGTGCGGACAGATACAATGAGCAGTTCTTC.

V gene TRBV4-3 combines with J gene TRBJ1-4; no reliable D call. V lost 0 bases, J lost 5 bases, and 7 bases lay in between. There are 14 residues in the CDR3. Germline CDR1 and CDR2: LGHNA and YSLEER. This CDR3 reads CASSQELLNEKLFF. CDR3 sequence (DNA): TGCGCCAGCAGCCAAGAACTGCTAAATGAAAAACTGTTTTTT.

This clonotype was seen more than once but under ten times. V and J are TRBV4-2 and TRBJ2-7; 8 nucleotides align to TRBD2. The ends lost 4 bases at V and 0 bases at J; junction bases unmatched: 5. CDR3 size: 15 residues. Germline assignment: CDR1 LGHNA and CDR2 YNFKEQ. CDR3 region: CASSPRTSSSYEQYF. Here the CDR3 DNA reads TGTGCCAGCAGCCCCAGGACTAGCAGCTCCTACGAGCAGTACTTC.

In this sample, this clonotype turned up a few times. The rearrangement uses TRBV7-2 and TRBJ2-7; no clear D gene. The length of the CDR3 is 13 residues. V was shortened by 0 bases and J by 7 bases, with 10 bases between the two germline ends. The germline gives CDR1 SGHTA, CDR2 FQGNSA. DNA of the CDR3: TGTGCCAGCAGCTTAGCGTTTTTTCGTGAGCAGTACTTC. This encodes CASSLAFFREQYF. Full variable domain (rest looked up from reference TRBV7-2 and TRBJ2-7): GAGVSQSPSNKVTEKGKDVELRCDPISGHTALYWYRQSLGQGLEFLIYFQGNSAPDKSGLPSDRFSAERTGGSVSTLTIQRTQQEDSAVYLCASSLAFFREQYFGPGTRLTVT.

This clonotype was seen only a few times. The chain is built from TRBV7-9 and TRBJ2-2, with 12 nucleotides matching TRBD2. Trimming took 6 bases from V and 4 from J; bases not matched to a gene: 0. CDR1 and CDR2 from the germline V gene are SEHNR and FQNEAQ (reference sequence). The CDR3 is 14 residues long. For the CDR3, the DNA is TGTGCCAGCAGGACTAGCGGGAGCACCGGGGAGCTGTTTTTT. Protein product: CASRTSGSTGELFF.

This clonotype was seen only a few times. The DNA for the CDR3 is TGCGCCAGCAGCTTCGCTAACGGGGAGCTGTTTTTT. Its translation: CASSFANGELFF. The chain is built from TRBV5-1 and TRBJ2-2; no firm D call. Per germline, CDR1 SGHRS and CDR2 YFSETQ. The CDR3 length is 12 residues. V was cut by 2 bases and J by 7 bases, with 6 bases left in between.

This clonotype was observed a few times. The V and J genes are TRBV7-2 and TRBJ2-3; D is possibly TRBD1 (5 bases). The CDR3 is made up of 15 amino acids. Germline lookup yields CDR1 SGHTA and CDR2 FQGNSA. V was shortened by 1 base and J by 11 bases, with 19 bases between the two germline ends. CDR3 amino acids: CASSLVGGQALEQYF. The CDR3 DNA is TGTGCCAGCAGCTTAGTCGGCGGACAAGCTTTGGAGCAGTATTTT.

The chain carries TRBV2 and TRBJ2-7; 13 nucleotides line up with TRBD2. This CDR3 contains 16 residues. Germline CDR1 and CDR2: SNHLY and FYNNEI. Losses at the gene ends were 6 bases for V and 3 bases for J; bases not matched to a gene: 8. Here the CDR3 DNA reads TGTGCCAGCAGGGACCTTAGGACTAGCGGGAGCTACGAGCAGTACTTC. It specifies CASRDLRTSGSYEQYF.

This clonotype was found a few times. The rearrangement joins TRBV20-1 to TRBJ2-5; unclear D gene. Trimming pared 5 bases from V and 2 bases from J, leaving 12 bases between. The CDR3 has 13 amino acids. Germline V lookup: CDR1 DFQATT, CDR2 SNEGSKA (reference sequence). The CDR3 DNA is TGCAGTGCTGGGCGCAGTCAACAAGAGACCCAGTACTTC. It yields the protein CSAGRSQQETQYF.

This chain links TRBV5-4 with TRBJ2-4; TRBD1 aligns across 7 bases. Germline values: CDR1 SGHNT, CDR2 YYREEE (reference sequence). J lost 2 bases, V lost 4 bases, and 6 bases had no gene match. This CDR3 region has 15 residues. CDR3 region: CASSQTQGTKNIQYF. The CDR3 DNA reads as TGTGCCAGCAGCCAGACACAGGGGACCAAAAACATTCAGTACTTC.

The V call is TRBV7-2, the J call TRBJ1-4; the D gene is possibly TRBD1 (5 bases). Germline V gene lookup returns CDR1 SGHTA and CDR2 FQGNSA. The ends were cut back, 4 bases at V and 3 bases at J, with 15 bases in the middle. CDR3 size: 16 residues. The CDR3 bases are TGTGCCAGCAGCTCTTACCCGGGGCCGCCTAATGAAAAACTGTTTTTT. As protein: CASSSYPGPPNEKLFF.

CDR3 protein: CSARVGAGSTDTQYF. As DNA, the CDR3 is TGCAGTGCCCGTGTCGGGGCGGGTAGCACAGATACGCAGTATTTT. The chain has TRBV20-1 and TRBJ2-3; TRBD1 or TRBD2 may be the D gene (5 bases each). V gave up 6 bases and J gave up 0 bases, with 16 bases separating them. The CDR3 has 15 amino acids. Germline CDR1 reads DFQATT; CDR2 reads SNEGSKA (reference sequence).

In its sample, this clonotype was seen a few times. V usage is TRBV20-1 and J usage is TRBJ2-2, with 7 bases identical to TRBD1. J was trimmed by 6 bases and V by 3 bases; bases with no gene match: 10. The CDR3 contains 15 residues. Germline-derived CDR1 and CDR2 are DFQATT and SNEGSKA (reference sequence). In nucleotides, the CDR3 is TGCAGTGCTAGTGGGGTGACAGGGCTTGCCGGGGAGCTGTTTTTT. Its protein product is CSASGVTGLAGELFF.

The gene calls are TRBV6-1 and TRBJ2-7, with 9 bases fitting TRBD1. The CDR3 has 16 residues. In germline, CDR1 is MNHNS, CDR2 SASEGT. The V and J ends lost 5 bases and 0 bases, in that order; junction bases with no gene match: 8. CDR3 bases: TGTGCCAGCAGTCATTTGCCGGGACAGGGCTCCTACGAGCAGTACTTC. Its protein is CASSHLPGQGSYEQYF.

This clonotype came up a few times. The chain carries TRBV29-1 and TRBJ2-3, with D perhaps TRBD2 (5 bases). Germline V gene data show CDR1 as SQVTM and CDR2 as ANQGSEA. The CDR3 is 13 residues long. V was clipped by 4 bases and J by 1 base, with 9 bases between them. The CDR3 bases are TGCAGCGTTGCGGGAAGCGGCACAGATACGCAGTATTTT. It yields the protein CSVAGSGTDTQYF.